These T cell receptor beta chains were read from a single sample in a study of T-cell memory formation after mild COVID-19. TCRdb re-analysed the 5' RACE reads in MiXCR, keeping a single row per CDR3 protein. This table holds under 550,000 distinct CDR3 sequences, around 17% found once. The material sequenced was PBMCs or a T cell subset sorted from them (not recorded which). These receptors were obtained from a man aged 18 to 30 who had mild COVID-19 (a few samples of this study predate the infection). Cell type and time point are not known. Each CDR3 is given with its conserved first and last residue. The order of the fields is clone size, D gene, J gene, V gene, CDR3 DNA, CDR3 protein. The D gene is left open where the match is weak. Size is stated for part of the rows, as once, few or many counts, or as a class when the clone is expanded.

.	TRBD1	TRBJ2-7	TRBV20-1	TGCAGTGCTAGACCGACAGGGTTGGACGAGCAGTACTTC	CSARPTGLDEQYF
many	.	TRBJ1-1	TRBV7-3	TGTGCCAGCAGCAACTCTGGGTTAAGCCCCACTGAAGCTTTCTTT	CASSNSGLSPTEAFF
few	.	TRBJ2-3	TRBV5-1	TGCGCCAGCAGCCAGAACAGAGATACGCAGTATTTT	CASSQNRDTQYF
few	.	TRBJ1-5	TRBV2	TGTGCCAGCAGCACGGACGGGAGGAATCAGCCCCAGCATTTT	CASSTDGRNQPQHF
few	TRBD1	TRBJ2-2	TRBV4-3	TGCGCCAGCAGCCAAGAGTGGACAGGGGGCTTTAGCACCGGGGAGCTGTTTTTT	CASSQEWTGGFSTGELFF
.	.	TRBJ1-2	TRBV30	TGTGCCTGGACCCCTGGAGACGGCTACACCTTC	CAWTPGDGYTF
many	.	TRBJ1-1	TRBV7-3	TGTGCCAGCAGCATGGACCGGAACACTGAAGCTTTCTTT	CASSMDRNTEAFF
few	TRBD1	TRBJ2-1	TRBV25-1	TGTGCCAGCAGTGAACATGGGACAGGGAACAATGAGCAGTTCTTC	CASSEHGTGNNEQFF
few	TRBD2	TRBJ2-3	TRBV5-1	TGCGCCAGCAGCGTGTCCCTAGCGGGGGGGCCCCAAGATACGCAGTATTTT	CASSVSLAGGPQDTQYF
.	.	TRBJ2-4	TRBV7-2	TGTGCCAGCAGCTTGGGCAGGTGGATGGGATCCAAAAACATTCAGTACTTC	CASSLGRWMGSKNIQYF
.	.	TRBJ2-1	TRBV4-1	TGCGCCAGCAGCCAGGACAGTCCTCCGAGGGCTCGCCGCAATGAGCAGTTCTTC	CASSQDSPPRARRNEQFF
.	.	TRBJ2-3	TRBV7-2	TGTGCCAGCAGCTCGGGCCCGGAACAAAGGGCCTCAGATACGCAGTATTTT	CASSSGPEQRASDTQYF
many	TRBD1	TRBJ2-3	TRBV6-5	TGTGCCAGCCGCGACAGGGGGCTTCGCACAGATACGCAGTATTTT	CASRDRGLRTDTQYF
.	TRBD1	TRBJ1-1	TRBV7-2	TGTGCCAGCAGCTTCCGGGACAGATACACTGAAGCTTTCTTT	CASSFRDRYTEAFF
.	.	TRBJ1-5	TRBV5-1	TGCGCCAGTCGTCCTACCGGCGGTAGCAATCAGCCCCAGCATTTT	CASRPTGGSNQPQHF
.	.	TRBJ2-2	TRBV7-3	TGTGCCAGCAGCTTGGGGGGCAGAACCGGGGAGCTGTTTTTT	CASSLGGRTGELFF
.	TRBD2	TRBJ2-3	TRBV12-3/TRBV12-4	TGTGCCAGCAGTTTGCGGGGGGGATACACAGATACGCAGTATTTT	CASSLRGGYTDTQYF
.	TRBD1	TRBJ1-6	TRBV19	TGTGCCAGTAGTAGACAGGGTCAAGGATCACCCCTCCACTTT	CASSRQGQGSPLHF
many	.	TRBJ2-5	TRBV5-1	TGCGCCAGCAGCTGGCAAGAGACCCAGTACTTC	CASSWQETQYF
.	TRBD1	TRBJ1-2	TRBV5-1	TGCGCCAGCAGCTTGGACAGGGGGTACAGCTATGGCTACACCTTC	CASSLDRGYSYGYTF
.	.	TRBJ2-7	TRBV5-1	TGCGCCAGCAAGCAGGGGAGCTCCTACGAGCAGTACTTC	CASKQGSSYEQYF
.	TRBD1	TRBJ2-6	TRBV20-1	TGCAGTGCCCGGACAGGGACCTCTGGGGCCAACGTCCTGACTTTC	CSARTGTSGANVLTF
.	TRBD1	TRBJ1-2	TRBV6-5	TGTGCCAGCAGCCCGTCCGGCCTGGGAGCCGGGACAGGTTATGGCTACACCTTC	CASSPSGLGAGTGYGYTF
.	TRBD1	TRBJ2-2	TRBV4-1	TGCGCCAGCAGCTCGACTACACCGGGACAGATTTGGCCGAACACCGGGGAGCTGTTTTTT	CASSSTTPGQIWPNTGELFF
many	.	TRBJ1-1	TRBV5-1	TGCGCCAGCAGGGGGATGGATTCTACTGAAGCTTTCTTT	CASRGMDSTEAFF
few	.	TRBJ2-5	TRBV6-5	TGTGCCAGCAGCTCTCCCCCCATAGGGGCGACGTACCAAGAGACCCAGTACTTC	CASSSPPIGATYQETQYF
many	TRBD1	TRBJ1-1	TRBV7-6	TGTGCCAGCCAGGGGGCCAGCACTGAAGCTTTCTTT	CASQGASTEAFF
.	.	TRBJ2-5	TRBV7-8	TGTGCCAGCCATTCACTGCGGGGGCAGACCCAGTACTTC	CASHSLRGQTQYF
few	TRBD2	TRBJ2-7	TRBV12-3/TRBV12-4	TGTGCCAGCAGCCCTGGTGGGACTAGCGGGGGGCCGGGTGCGATGCTCTCCTACGAGCAGTACTTC	CASSPGGTSGGPGAMLSYEQYF
.	TRBD2	TRBJ2-1	TRBV18	TGTGCCAGCTCACCAAGGACTAGCGGGGTCTACAATGAGCAGTTCTTC	CASSPRTSGVYNEQFF
.	.	TRBJ1-1	TRBV27	TGTGCCAGCCAGGACAACCTGAACACTGAAGCTTTCTTT	CASQDNLNTEAFF
many	.	TRBJ2-2	TRBV5-1	TGCGCCAGCAGCTCAAAGGGGGAGACCGGGGAGCTGTTTTTT	CASSSKGETGELFF
.	TRBD2	TRBJ2-5	TRBV27	TGTGCCAGCCGGATTGGGACTAGCGGGGGGCGGGAGACCCAGTACTTC	CASRIGTSGGRETQYF
few	.	TRBJ2-1	TRBV12-3/TRBV12-4	TGTGCCAGCAGTCCCAGGGTGGATGAGCAGTTCTTC	CASSPRVDEQFF
many	.	TRBJ2-3	TRBV6-6	TGTGCCAGCAGTTGGGGGGGCACAGATACGCAGTATTTT	CASSWGGTDTQYF
.	.	TRBJ2-1	TRBV7-3	TGTGCCAGCAGCTTAAGGGGGGGCACCTCGACCTTACGCAATGAGCAGTTCTTC	CASSLRGGTSTLRNEQFF
few	TRBD2	TRBJ2-1	TRBV5-1	TGCGCCAGCAGCGGAGTGTCGGGGGGTGGAAATGAGCAGTTCTTC	CASSGVSGGGNEQFF